These 10 T cell receptor beta chains share one sample of origin, sequenced in a study of OX40 agonist ivuxolimab in advanced cancers. The data were produced by immunoSEQ multiplex PCR, yet TCRdb's version contains in-frame clones alone and is incomplete. The sample records some 83,000 clones, around 85% being singletons. Sequences were derived from CD4+ or CD8+ T cells sorted from blood, sampled in a trial of the OX40 agonist ivuxolimab. The source is an adult with an advanced solid tumor such as melanoma, head and neck, liver or kidney cancer.

V and J are TRBV6-5 and TRBJ1-1; D possibly corresponds to TRBD1 (5 bases). V was trimmed by 2 bases and J by 3 bases, leaving 13 bases between them. This CDR3 is 15 amino acids long. From germline, CDR1 is MNHEY and CDR2 SVGAGI. CDR3 sequence reads: CASSYGRRGDTEAFF. Here the CDR3 DNA reads TGTGCCAGCAGTTACGGCAGGCGAGGGGACACTGAAGCTTTCTTT.

In this sample, this clone turned up a few times. V gene TRBV7-9 combines with J gene TRBJ2-1, with D perhaps TRBD2 (5 bases). This CDR3 contains 14 residues. CDR1 is SEHNR, CDR2 FQNEAQ, per germline (reference sequence). V was clipped by 4 bases and J by 8 bases, with 15 bases between them. The CDR3 nucleotides are TGTGCCAGCAGCTCAGACCTAGCTTCCCATGAGCAGTTCTTC. This translates into CASSSDLASHEQFF. The variable domain in full, completed from reference TRBV7-9 and TRBJ2-1, reads DTGVSQNPRHKITKRGQNVTFRCDPISEHNRLYWYRQTLGQGPEFLTYFQNEAQLEKSRLLSDRFSAERPKGSFSTLEIQRTEQGDSAMYLCASSSDLASHEQFFGPGTRLTVL.

Here the CDR3 reads CASSSANRGDTQYF. Here the CDR3 DNA reads TGTGCCAGCAGTTCAGCGAATCGGGGAGATACGCAGTATTTT. The chain recombines TRBV28 with TRBJ2-3, with a possible D match to TRBD2 (5 bases). CDR1 is MDHEN and CDR2 is SYDVKM in the germline V gene. V shed 4 bases and J shed 5 bases, with 13 bases lying between them. The CDR3 is 14 amino acids.

Points on this clone: Different DNA sequences within this sample yield the same CDR3. The chain couples TRBV5-1 to TRBJ2-5; 11 bases agree with TRBD2. The junction had 3 bases not matched to a gene; V was cut back by 0 bases and J by 2 bases. CDR1 and CDR2 (germline): SGHRS, YFSETQ. This CDR3 is built from 16 residues. The CDR3 is CASSLGLAGSQETQYF. Here the CDR3 DNA reads TGCGCCAGCAGCTTGGGACTAGCGGGGTCTCAAGAGACCCAGTACTTC.

The chain couples TRBV7-9 to TRBJ2-2, with D possibly TRBD2 on 5 matching bases. Deletions cut 6 bases from V and 0 bases from J, with 8 bases between. The CDR3 spans 14 residues. CDR1 and CDR2 (germline): SEHNR, FQNEAQ (reference sequence). The CDR3 is CASSSGANTGELFF. CDR3 sequence (DNA): TGTGCCAGCAGTTCCGGGGCGAACACCGGGGAGCTGTTTTTT.

This clone has a handful of counts. The chain carries TRBV29-1 and TRBJ2-1, with a possible D match to TRBD1 (6 bases). Looked up from germline, CDR1 is SQVTM and CDR2 is ANQGSEA. The V end lost 7 bases, the J end lost 7 bases, and 23 bases lay between the germline ends. The CDR3 runs to 15 residues. Written as DNA, the CDR3 is TGCAGCGCAAGACCTACAGGGCCGGTGTTAAATGAGCAGTTCTTC. It specifies CSARPTGPVLNEQFF.

The V and J genes are TRBV6-5 and TRBJ1-1; D perhaps matches TRBD1 (6 bases). The ends were cut back, 0 bases at V and 4 bases at J, with 9 bases in the middle. The CDR3 runs to 14 residues. Per the germline V gene, CDR1 is MNHEY and CDR2 is SVGAGI. In DNA form, the CDR3 reads TGTGCCAGCAGTTACTCGACAGGTCTCACTGAAGCTTTCTTT. It encodes CASSYSTGLTEAFF.

This chain connects TRBV6-5 to TRBJ1-2, with D possibly TRBD1 on 6 matching bases. V was cut by 4 bases and J by 8 bases, with 14 bases left in between. The germline V gene encodes CDR1 MNHEY and CDR2 SVGAGI. The CDR3 contains 13 residues. The CDR3 reads CASSFAGARGYTF. As DNA, the CDR3 is TGTGCCAGCAGTTTCGCAGGGGCGAGAGGCTACACCTTC.

The chain is built from TRBV11-2 and TRBJ2-5; 7 bases line up with TRBD1. CDR1 and CDR2 (germline): SGHAT, FQNNGV. The CDR3 is made up of 16 amino acids. The ends lost 2 bases at V and 2 bases at J; junction bases unmatched: 8. The CDR3, as DNA: TGTGCCAGCAGCTTACAGATGGGGACAGCACAAGAGACCCAGTACTTC. It yields the protein CASSLQMGTAQETQYF.

About this clone: This specimen includes other DNA sequences encoding the same CDR3. The chain uses TRBV30 and TRBJ1-5; D remains ambiguous. Trimming pared 3 bases from V and 7 bases from J, leaving 13 bases between. The CDR3 covers 13 residues. Per the germline V gene, CDR1 is GTSNPN and CDR2 is SVGIG (reference sequence). The CDR3 DNA reads as TGTGCCTGGAGCTCGACGGGGAAACAGCCCCAGCATTTT. This translates into CAWSSTGKQPQHF.